This T cell receptor (beta chain) derives from a study of shared clonotypes between healthy human individuals. This clone was detected only once. Its matching antigen is unknown. Notes on the study in general: Estimated clonotype richness was generally higher in naive than memory subsets. Despite large depth, rarefaction showed incomplete sorted-subset sequencing. Naive CD4 clonotypes were shared across a handful of donors at around 5%.

Using approximately 200 ng DNA, 30,000 or so T cell genomes, the sorted-subset replicate PCRs were run. Here immunoSEQ multiplex PCR was the method, and the copy in TCRdb shows in-frame clones only, minus some. The sample has some 2,400,000 clones; roughly 95% are singletons. V lost 0 bases to trimming and J lost 1 base, with 13 bases between them. This CDR3 spans 16 amino acids. Germline V gene sequence: CDR1 MNHNY, CDR2 SVGAGI (reference sequence). The specimen sequenced was naive CD4+ T cells sorted from blood. Subset specified: CD45RA+ positively selected. The receptor's source is a man younger than 30 in good health. This chain connects TRBV6-6 to TRBJ2-7; D uncertain. The CDR3 DNA is TGTGCCAGCAGTTACTCCCCCTATGAGACTTCCTACGAGCAGTACTTC. It is translated as CASSYSPYETSYEQYF.